This T cell receptor (beta chain) was recorded in a study of vaccination effects on CD4 cells after COVID-19. Study-wide points: Convalescent patients were scarce in the study, and it lacked early post-infection timepoints. Cross-reactivity with common cold coronaviruses was shown by only 1 of 255 vaccine-induced clones in healthy vaccinees.

Antigen-specific CD4+ T cells were expanded with viral peptide pools in the ViraFEST assay before sequencing. Following culture for 9 to 11 days, CD4+ T cells were isolated. Absence of prior SARS-CoV-2 infection characterized the vaccine recipients, who showed negative nucleocapsid antibodies. It was on days 3 and 7 that half the medium was replaced with IL-2 medium. CDR1 MNHEY and CDR2 SVGAGI come from the germline V gene. V trimming: 6 bases; J trimming: 6 bases; junction bases outside the gene matches: 8. This CDR3 is 14 amino acids long. As for this clone: Its antigen remains unidentified.

Produced via immunoSEQ multiplex PCR; TCRdb's table is partial and in-frame only. Of some 77,000 clones listed, approximately 79% were seen once; the top ten hold over 4%. This sequence was found in a human donor who received a COVID-19 vaccine. The rearrangement uses TRBV6-5 and TRBJ2-1; 7 nucleotides line up with TRBD1. Sample: CD4+ T cells from PBMCs cultured with HCoV-OC43 spike peptides, taken before COVID-19 vaccination. The subset here: HCoV-OC43 spike overlapping peptide pool stimulation. The CDR3: CASSAQGPPNEQFF. The CDR3 DNA is TGTGCCAGCAGCGCACAGGGGCCCCCCAATGAGCAGTTCTTC.